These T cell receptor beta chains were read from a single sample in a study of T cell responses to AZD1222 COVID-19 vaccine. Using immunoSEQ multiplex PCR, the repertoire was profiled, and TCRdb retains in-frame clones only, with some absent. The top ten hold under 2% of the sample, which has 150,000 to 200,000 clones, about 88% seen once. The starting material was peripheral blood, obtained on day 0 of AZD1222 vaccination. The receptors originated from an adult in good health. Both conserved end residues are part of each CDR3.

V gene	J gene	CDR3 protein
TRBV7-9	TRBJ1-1	CASSKQGGSNTEAFF
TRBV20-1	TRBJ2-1	CSAPGGERPFF
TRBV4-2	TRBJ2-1	CASSFTGGRNEQFF
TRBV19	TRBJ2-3	CASNPGQGASDTQYF
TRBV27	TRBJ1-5	CASSLGKSNQPQHF
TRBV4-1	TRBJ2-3	CASSHFTGQGRTDTQYF
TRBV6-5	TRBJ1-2	CASSYSTGGIYGYTF
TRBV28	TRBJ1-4	CASSSLRGGSEKLFF
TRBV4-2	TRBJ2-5	CASSQDPVAGGRETQYF
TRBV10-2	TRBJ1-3	CAPGGDSGNTIYF
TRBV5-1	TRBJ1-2	CASSLAQDYGYTF
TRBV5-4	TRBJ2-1	CASSPGDRGRHEQFF
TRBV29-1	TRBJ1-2	CSVEKAVGREGYGYTF
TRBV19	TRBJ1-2	CATRRDSNYGYTF
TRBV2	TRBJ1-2	CASTIPAGTGDNYGYTF
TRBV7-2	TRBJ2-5	CASSFFGGRAETQYF
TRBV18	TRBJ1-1	CASSPELKSLNTEAFF
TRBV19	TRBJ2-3	CASSTFVTSGGTGTDTQYF
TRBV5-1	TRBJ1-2	CASSLDGNYGYTF
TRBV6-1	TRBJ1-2	CASSDRGLGNMGYTF
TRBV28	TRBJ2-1	CASSSSGKVYNEQFF
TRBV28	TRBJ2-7	CASSLGTSYEQYF
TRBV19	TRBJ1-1	CASTDRGQVRLNTEAFF
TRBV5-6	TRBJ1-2	CASSLSRGQLGGYTF
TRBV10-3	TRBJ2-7	CAISERDSAGEQYF
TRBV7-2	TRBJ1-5	CASSFADRSNQPQHF
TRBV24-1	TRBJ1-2	CATSDPGRERGYTF
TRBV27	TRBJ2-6	CASRRSGANVLTF
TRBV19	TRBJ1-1	CASSIYLRHTEAFF
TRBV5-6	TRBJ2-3	CASSWGAGVYTGTDTQYF
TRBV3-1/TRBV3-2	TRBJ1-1	CASSQVGVDAFF
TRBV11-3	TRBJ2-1	CASSGRMDEQFF
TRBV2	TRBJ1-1	CASSSDRAGTEAFF
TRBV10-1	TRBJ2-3	CASSDSSSADTQYF
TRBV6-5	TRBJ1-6	CASRPPGQGAPLLHF
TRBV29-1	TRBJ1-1	CSVETGVNTEAFF
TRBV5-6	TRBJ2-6	CASSSRRFSGANVLTF
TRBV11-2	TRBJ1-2	CASSPRGVVRRYTF
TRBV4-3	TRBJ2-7	CASSQATGSPYEQYF
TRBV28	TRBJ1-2	CASSLDKTNYGYTF
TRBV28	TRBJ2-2	CASSPGTRETGELFF
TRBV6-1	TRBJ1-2	CASSEAFRGYGYTF
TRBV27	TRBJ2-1	CASSLVAEMSSYNEQFF
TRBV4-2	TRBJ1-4	CASSPGGHPTNEKLFF
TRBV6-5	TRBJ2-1	CASTGTGLNEQFF
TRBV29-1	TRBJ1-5	CSVAGTENQPQHF
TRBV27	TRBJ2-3	CASTLSPQGGTDTQYF
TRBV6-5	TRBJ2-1	CASRRGYEQFF
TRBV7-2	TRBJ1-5	CASSLDGNQPQHF
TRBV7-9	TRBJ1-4	CASSLRATNEKLFF
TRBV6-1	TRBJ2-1	CASSEVGQFF
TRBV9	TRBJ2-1	CASSLRSGGTRNEQFF
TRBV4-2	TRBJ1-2	CASSQDAGGDYGYTF
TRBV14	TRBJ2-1	CASSQDRGRQDPYNEQFF
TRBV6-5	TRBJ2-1	CASSYLRETHNEQFF
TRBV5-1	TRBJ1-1	CASSRRTGEGTEAFF
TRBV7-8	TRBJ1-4	CASSLYRAANEKLFF
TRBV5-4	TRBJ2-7	CASSPNRGPYEQYF
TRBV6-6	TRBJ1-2	CASSQPQVGYGYTF
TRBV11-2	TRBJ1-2	CASSSGGYGYTF